These 19 T cell receptor beta chains were sequenced from one sample in a study of T cell responses to AZD1222 COVID-19 vaccine. Clones were read by immunoSEQ multiplex PCR, and TCRdb kept only the in-frame ones, dropping some. The data contain about 110,000 clones, 88% of them singletons. This specimen consisted of peripheral blood, obtained on day 0 of AZD1222 vaccination. Source of these receptors: an adult in good health.

CDR3 region: CASSLTGNNQPQHF. DNA of the CDR3: TGTGCCAGCAGCCTGACGGGGAACAATCAGCCCCAGCATTTT. The chain couples TRBV16 to TRBJ1-5; no firm D call. The germline gives CDR1 KGHSY, CDR2 FQNENV. CDR3 size: 14 residues. The V and J ends lost 4 bases and 3 bases respectively, with 10 bases between them. Full variable domain (rest looked up from reference TRBV16 and TRBJ1-5): GEEVAQTPKHLVRGEGQKAKLYCAPIKGHSYVFWYQQVLKNEFKFLISFQNENVFDETGMPKERFSAKCLPNSPCSLEIQATKLEDSAVYFCASSLTGNNQPQHFGDGTRLSIL.

The J gene is TRBJ1-1, the V gene TRBV6-5, with 7 bases fitting TRBD1. The CDR3 runs to 14 residues. Germline V gives CDR1 MNHEY, CDR2 SVGAGI. After removal of 7 bases from V and 3 bases from J, the junction contained 8 bases not matched to a gene. The CDR3 loop is CASTLSRGDTEAFF. In DNA form, the CDR3 reads TGTGCCAGCACCCTGAGCAGGGGGGACACTGAAGCTTTCTTT.

The chain couples TRBV10-3 to TRBJ1-1; 9 bases are a match to TRBD1. The CDR3 extends over 14 amino acids. Germline CDR1 is ENHRY and CDR2 is SYGVKD. J lost 10 bases, V lost 9 bases, and 15 bases had no gene match. CDR3 sequence reads: CAMKNPGQGYGAFF. In DNA, the CDR3 is TGTGCCATGAAAAACCCCGGACAGGGGTATGGAGCTTTCTTT.

This clone has just a few counts. The chain recombines TRBV6-1 with TRBJ1-2; D not resolved. The CDR3 runs 15 residues. The V end lost 3 bases, the J end lost 8 bases, and 19 bases lay between the germline ends. The germline V gene has CDR1 MNHNS and CDR2 SASEGT. The CDR3 sequence: CASSDKGWDEKGYTF. DNA of the CDR3: TGTGCCAGCAGTGATAAAGGGTGGGATGAAAAAGGCTACACCTTC.

The rearrangement joins TRBV25-1 to TRBJ1-4; TRBD1 might be the D (5 bases). Germline values: CDR1 MGHDK, CDR2 SYGVNS. The V end was cut by 10 bases, the J end by 8 bases, with 17 bases between. The CDR3 is made up of 13 amino acids. This chain's CDR3 is CATAQGGGEKLFF. For the CDR3, the DNA is TGTGCCACCGCGCAGGGCGGTGGGGAAAAACTGTTTTTT.

The chain combines TRBV7-2 with TRBJ1-1, with a tentative D call TRBD1 (5 bases). From germline, CDR1 is SGHTA and CDR2 FQGNSA. V lost 6 bases, J lost 0 bases, and 11 bases lay in between. The CDR3 consists of 14 residues. CDR3 sequence reads: CASSSKGMNTEAFF. The CDR3 bases are TGTGCCAGCAGTTCGAAGGGGATGAACACTGAAGCTTTCTTT.

This chain connects TRBV25-1 to TRBJ1-4; D is perhaps TRBD1 (5 bases). V lost 6 bases, J lost 5 bases, and 16 bases lay in between. The CDR3 sequence is 15 residues long. Germline values: CDR1 MGHDK, CDR2 SYGVNS. CDR3 bases: TGTGCCAGCAGGGGGGGAGGGGCCCTAAATGAAAAACTGTTTTTT. Its translation is CASRGGGALNEKLFF. Based on the CDR3 plus reference TRBV25-1 and TRBJ1-4, the full variable domain is EADIYQTPRYLVIGTGKKITLECSQTMGHDKMYWYQQDPGMELHLIHYSYGVNSTEKGDLSSESTVSRIRTEHFPLTLESARPSHTSQYLCASRGGGALNEKLFFGSGTQLSVL.

V usage is TRBV3-1 (or the pseudogene TRBV3-2) and J usage is TRBJ1-1; D possibly corresponds to TRBD1 (5 bases). This CDR3 has 14 amino acids. CDR1 and CDR2 from the germline V gene are LGHDT and YNNKEL (reference sequence). Trimming removed 1 base at V and 4 bases at J, with 10 bases between. The CDR3 region is CASSQVGGTTEAFF. CDR3 sequence (DNA): TGTGCCAGCAGCCAAGTGGGAGGGACCACTGAAGCTTTCTTT.

CDR3 region: CASSLSGGQQETQYF. CDR3 DNA sequence: TGTGCCAGCAGTTTATCGGGGGGACAGCAAGAGACCCAGTACTTC. This sequence joins TRBV27 and TRBJ2-5; tentatively, D is TRBD1 (7 bases). Looked up from germline, CDR1 is MNHEY and CDR2 is SMNVEV (reference sequence). The CDR3 has 15 amino acids. The V and J ends lost 0 bases and 2 bases respectively, with 10 bases between them.

The chain combines TRBV7-9 with TRBJ2-7; 8 positions match TRBD1. CDR3 length equals 14 residues. J was trimmed by 2 bases and V by 4 bases; bases with no gene match: 4. Germline V gene data show CDR1 as SEHNR and CDR2 as FQNEAQ (reference sequence). CDR3 DNA: TGTGCCAGCAGCTATGGGACAGGCCCCTACGAGCAGTACTTC. This sequence encodes CASSYGTGPYEQYF.

In its sample, this clone was seen many times. The V gene is TRBV9, the J gene TRBJ2-7, with 11 nucleotides matching TRBD2. V was clipped by 4 bases and J by 7 bases; unmatched bases: 13. The CDR3 consists of 16 residues. Per the germline V gene, CDR1 is SGDLS and CDR2 is YYNGEE. Here the CDR3 DNA reads TGTGCCAGCAGCAACGATAGACTAGCGGGGATGGGAGAGCAGTACTTC. It codes for CASSNDRLAGMGEQYF.

The chain links TRBV4-2 to TRBJ1-2; D possibly corresponds to TRBD1 (6 bases). The germline V gene encodes CDR1 LGHNA and CDR2 YNFKEQ. V was cut by 5 bases and J by 8 bases, with 15 bases left in between. This CDR3 contains 13 residues. CDR3 region: CASSVGFRGGYTF. CDR3 in DNA: TGTGCCAGCAGCGTGGGGTTCAGGGGAGGCTACACCTTC.

In this sample, this clone turned up once. The chain is built from TRBV24-1 and TRBJ1-1, with a possible D match to TRBD1 (5 bases). In germline, CDR1 is KGHDR, CDR2 SFDVKD. The CDR3 loop spans 13 amino acids. Trimming pared 9 bases from V and 0 bases from J, leaving 10 bases between. In DNA, the CDR3 is TGTGCCACCTCGGGACCTATGAACACTGAAGCTTTCTTT. Translation gives CATSGPMNTEAFF.

The chain joins TRBV7-9 to TRBJ1-1; 7 bases agree with TRBD1. The V gene end was trimmed by 4 bases and the J gene end by 0 bases; junction bases not matched to a gene: 8. The CDR3 totals 16 residues. The V gene's germline CDR1 is SEHNR and CDR2 FQNEAQ (reference sequence). CDR3 nucleotides: TGTGCCAGCAGCTCGGGGACAGCCGCGATGAACACTGAAGCTTTCTTT. Protein: CASSSGTAAMNTEAFF.

The chain uses TRBV5-1 and TRBJ1-4; no firm D call. Trimming shortened V by 3 bases and J by 0 bases, and 9 bases separated the two germline ends. Looked up from germline, CDR1 is SGHRS and CDR2 is YFSETQ. The CDR3 length is 15 residues. For the CDR3, the DNA is TGCGCCAGCAGCTCTGGAGGTGCAACTAATGAAAAACTGTTTTTT. As protein: CASSSGGATNEKLFF.

This sequence joins TRBV6-5 and TRBJ1-1; D gene uncertain. The V gene lost 4 bases and the J gene lost 1 base, with 10 bases spanning the gap. The CDR3 is made up of 14 amino acids. Germline V gene data show CDR1 as MNHEY and CDR2 as SVGAGI. The CDR3 spells CASSFNSQNTEAFF. CDR3 DNA: TGTGCCAGCAGTTTTAACAGCCAGAACACTGAAGCTTTCTTT.

The rearrangement uses TRBV5-1 and TRBJ1-4; tentative D call: TRBD1 (5 bases). CDR1 is SGHRS and CDR2 is YFSETQ in the germline V gene. V lost 3 bases, J lost 4 bases, and 13 bases lay in between. The CDR3 is 15 amino acids. CDR3 residues: CASSSVDSLNEKLFF. The CDR3, as DNA: TGCGCCAGCAGCTCGGTTGACAGCCTTAATGAAAAACTGTTTTTT.

The chain links TRBV6-5 to TRBJ2-1; D gene ambiguous. The CDR3 is 13 amino acids. V shed 4 bases and J shed 5 bases, with 9 bases lying between them. Germline V lookup: CDR1 MNHEY, CDR2 SVGAGI. CDR3 in amino acids: CASSLGLDNEQFF. For the CDR3, the DNA is TGTGCCAGCAGTTTGGGCCTCGACAATGAGCAGTTCTTC.

This CDR3 is CATSVGGGRAEQYF. CDR3 coding DNA: TGTGCCACCAGTGTCGGCGGGGGGAGGGCCGAGCAGTACTTC. The V and J genes are TRBV24-1 and TRBJ2-7, with 8 bases aligning to TRBD2. The CDR3 covers 14 residues. J lost 6 bases, V lost 5 bases, and 8 bases had no gene match. Germline values: CDR1 KGHDR, CDR2 SFDVKD.